This is a list of T cell receptor beta chains from one sample in a study of OX40 agonist ivuxolimab in advanced cancers. This table comes from immunoSEQ multiplex PCR, and its TCRdb copy is limited to in-frame clones, with some not included. The sample has about 35,000 clones, roughly 90% seen once. The specimen was CD4+ or CD8+ T cells sorted from blood, collected in a trial of the OX40 agonist ivuxolimab. The receptors originated from an adult with an advanced solid tumor such as melanoma, head and neck, liver or kidney cancer. The CDR3 runs from the conserved cysteine through the conserved F or W. Each record gives: CDR3 length, V gene, J gene, clone size, D gene, CDR3 DNA, CDR3 protein. A D gene is named only where the DNA matches it firmly. Size tells how often a clone was seen (once, few, many) or the class of an expanded clone, and some rows leave it out.

length: 13
V: TRBV7-9
J: TRBJ2-3
size: NA
D: TRBD1
DNA: TGTGCCAGCGGGGGGACAGGTACAGATACGCAGTATTTT
CDR3: CASGGTGTDTQYF

length: 15
V: TRBV27
J: TRBJ1-2
size: NA
D: NA
DNA: TGTGCCAGCAGTTATCGGGGGGCAGGAGGTTATGGCTACACCTTC
CDR3: CASSYRGAGGYGYTF

length: 15
V: TRBV7-9
J: TRBJ2-5
size: NA
D: NA
DNA: TGTGCCAGCGGGGGCCCGGATCGGGCCCAAGAGACCCAGTACTTC
CDR3: CASGGPDRAQETQYF

length: 18
V: TRBV19
J: TRBJ2-2
size: NA
D: TRBD2
DNA: TGTGCCAGTACTGGTTCCCCTTTAGCGGGAGTCGTATCCGGGGAGCTGTTTTTT
CDR3: CASTGSPLAGVVSGELFF

length: 11
V: TRBV5-1
J: TRBJ2-4
size: NA
D: TRBD1
DNA: TGCGCCAGCAGCCTAACAGGGGTATTACACTTC
CDR3: CASSLTGVLHF

length: 15
V: TRBV10-3
J: TRBJ2-7
size: NA
D: TRBD1
DNA: TGTGCCATCAGTGAGTCGGGACAGCCAAACTACGAGCAGTACTTC
CDR3: CAISESGQPNYEQYF

length: 18
V: TRBV5-6
J: TRBJ2-1
size: NA
D: NA
DNA: TGTGCCAGCAGCCGATTAGCCGGAGACCCTAGCTCCTACAATGAGCAGTTCTTC
CDR3: CASSRLAGDPSSYNEQFF

length: 16
V: TRBV7-6
J: TRBJ2-7
size: NA
D: NA
DNA: TGTGCCAGCAGCTCCCTCGTAGCGGAAAGCTCCTACGAGCAGTACTTC
CDR3: CASSSLVAESSYEQYF

length: 14
V: TRBV5-8
J: TRBJ2-2
size: once
D: NA
DNA: TGTGCCAGCAGCTTGGAGCACTACACCGGGGAGCTGTTTTTT
CDR3: CASSLEHYTGELFF

length: 17
V: TRBV27
J: TRBJ2-4
size: NA
D: NA
DNA: TGTGCCAGCAGTCCCCGGGGTGGGCAGTTAGCCAAAAACATTCAGTACTTC
CDR3: CASSPRGGQLAKNIQYF